This TCR beta chain derives from a study of cytomegalovirus exposure and HLA in healthy donors. While unrecorded immune exposures were likely, the donors were nominally healthy when sampled. With regard to this clone: As yet, its antigen is unknown.

Primers: 60 Vbeta forward and 13 Jbeta reverse. TCRdb's copy holds only in-frame clones and misses some; the assay was immunoSEQ multiplex PCR. The sample shows 130,000 or so clones, 78% of them seen only once. Overall study findings and caveats: Previous analysis showed most TCR beta V segments were productive about 90% or about 30% of the time. Apart from CMV serostatus, no immune exposure information was available.

The receptor was derived from a female donor in good health and CMV-seronegative. The sequenced sample consisted of PBMCs.

The CDR3 bases are TGTGCCAGCAGTTTATCGTTAGCGGGAGCGGTCACCGGGGAGCTGTTTTTT. Residues: CASSLSLAGAVTGELFF. The rearrangement links TRBV27 to TRBJ2-2; 9 nucleotides agree with TRBD2. CDR3 length equals 17 residues. The ends lost 0 bases at V and 4 bases at J; junction bases unmatched: 6. Germline V gene data show CDR1 as MNHEY and CDR2 as SMNVEV (reference sequence).